A single sample is the source of the 4 T cell receptor beta chains below, sequenced in a study of blood T cell repertoires in COVID-19. Data came from immunoSEQ multiplex PCR; TCRdb stores just in-frame clones and leaves some out. The sample holds 40,000 or so clones; about 85% are singletons and the top ten take 12%. The sequenced sample was peripheral blood. These receptors were obtained from a human donor in a cohort sampled during active COVID-19.

The chain carries TRBV15 and TRBJ2-1; D remains unclear. V lost 5 bases to trimming and J lost 0 bases, with 14 bases between them. Germline CDR1 is LNHNV and CDR2 is YYDKDF (reference sequence). This CDR3 has 16 residues. CDR3 sequence: CATSGPWSSSYNEQFF. CDR3 in DNA: TGTGCCACCAGCGGCCCGTGGAGCAGCTCCTACAATGAGCAGTTCTTC.

The V gene is TRBV12-2, the J gene TRBJ1-5. TRBV12-2 is listed as a pseudogene. This CDR3 is built from 16 residues. This CDR3 is CASRPEREGGGQPQHF. DNA for the CDR3: TGTGCAAGTCGCCCGGAAAGGGAGGGGGGGGGACAGCCCCAGCATTTT.

The chain employs TRBV11-2 and TRBJ2-2, with 7 bases lining up with TRBD2. J was trimmed by 5 bases and V by 5 bases; bases with no gene match: 8. Germline-derived CDR1 and CDR2 are SGHAT and FQNNGV. The CDR3 is 15 residues long. The CDR3 DNA is TGTGCCAGCAGCGTCGCGGGGGAGCGGACCGGGGAGCTGTTTTTT. Its protein is CASSVAGERTGELFF.

This clone has only a few counts. This sequence joins TRBV2 and TRBJ1-5, with D hard to call. The V end was cut by 2 bases, the J end by 3 bases, with 5 bases between. Per the germline V gene, CDR1 is SNHLY and CDR2 is FYNNEI. The CDR3 contains 13 residues. As DNA, the CDR3 is TGTGCCAGCAGTGAAACAGCCAATCAGCCCCAGCATTTT. It specifies CASSETANQPQHF.